This T cell receptor (beta chain) stems from a study of beta chain features in type 1 diabetes. Study-level information: The samples had roughly 110,000,000 sorted cells examined in all. Points from the study as a whole: The naive, central memory and Treg TCRB repertoires showed an apparent similarity that was greater among patients than among healthy donors. Type 1 diabetes patients had fewer VDJ junction insertions and more deletions.

Germline V gives CDR1 LNHNV, CDR2 YYDKDF (reference sequence). Trimming removed 0 bases from V and 6 bases from J, with 18 bases in between. The CDR3 contains 16 residues. This clone was seen just once. Its antigen is unidentified. Approximately 0.11 L of blood, on average, came from one heparinised draw per donor. Reverse transcribing all isolated RNA meant expressed TCRB transcripts were sequenced. Clones were read by immunoSEQ multiplex PCR, and TCRdb kept only the in-frame ones, dropping some. The sample includes more than 350,000 clones, around 10% of them seen just once. V is TRBV15 and J is TRBJ2-7, with D possibly being TRBD1 (6 bases). Sequenced: naive CD4+ T cells from blood. The receptor comes from a woman aged 18-35 years in good health. CDR3 in DNA: TGTGCCACCAGCAGAGAGGTCCGCCAGGGGTATGGCGAGCAGTACGTC. Protein: CATSREVRQGYGEQYV.